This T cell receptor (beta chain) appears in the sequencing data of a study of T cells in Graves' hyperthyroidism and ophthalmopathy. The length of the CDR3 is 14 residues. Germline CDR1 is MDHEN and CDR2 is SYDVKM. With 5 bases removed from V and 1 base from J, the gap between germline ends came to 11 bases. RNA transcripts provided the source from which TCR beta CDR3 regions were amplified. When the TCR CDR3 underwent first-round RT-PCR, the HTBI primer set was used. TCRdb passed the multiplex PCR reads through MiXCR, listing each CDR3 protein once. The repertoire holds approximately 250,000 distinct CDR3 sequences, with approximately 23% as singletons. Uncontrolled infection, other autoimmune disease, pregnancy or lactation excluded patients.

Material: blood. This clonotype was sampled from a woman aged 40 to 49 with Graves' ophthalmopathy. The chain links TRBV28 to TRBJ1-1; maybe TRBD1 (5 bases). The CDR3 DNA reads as TGTGCCAGCAGTACAGAGGACACGAACACTGAAGCTTTCTTT. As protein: CASSTEDTNTEAFF. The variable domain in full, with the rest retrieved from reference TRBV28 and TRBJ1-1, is DVKVTQSSRYLVKRTGEKVFLECVQDMDHENMFWYRQDPGLGLRLIYFSYDVKMKEKGDIPEGYSVSREKKERFSLILESASTNQTSMYLCASSTEDTNTEAFFGQGTRLTVV.